The clone carrying this T cell receptor beta chain appeared a single time. The junction does not match germline at one end; this may be a read error. The sample belongs to a study of blood T cell repertoires in COVID-19. Germline V gene lookup returns CDR1 SGHRS and CDR2 YFSETQ. CDR3 length: 11 amino acids. Some clones are missing from TCRdb's copy, which holds only in-frame ones; the method was immunoSEQ multiplex PCR. This sample yields about 74,000 clones, of which approximately 80% are seen a single time; roughly a sixth belongs to the top ten. This clonotype originated in a human donor in a cohort sampled during active COVID-19. Specimen: peripheral blood. The chain recombines TRBV5-1 with TRBJ2-7, with D maybe TRBD2 (5 bases). In DNA, the CDR3 is TGCGCCAGCAGCTTGGGGACTCATACGAGCTTC. It translates to CASSLGTHTSF.